The text below deals with one TCR beta chain. What it binds is unknown. The sample comes from a study of identical twins. Trimming cost V 7 bases and J 4 bases, with 16 bases left between them. Germline V CDR1 and CDR2: SQVTM, ANQGSEA. The CDR3 is made up of 13 amino acids. The study's findings and limits: Model-predicted out-of-frame TCR alpha sharing fell below observed values in monozygotic twins. Donors were not followed over many years; analysis was cross-sectional. Sequences that were out-of-frame, alpha and twin-shared displayed an excess of low generation probability.

One entry per CDR3 protein, called by TCRdb with MiXCR from the 5' RACE reads. The repertoire consists of some 250,000 distinct CDR3 sequences, with about an eighth occurring once and the leading ten covering 4% to 5%. This sample also appeared in a second study, on yellow fever vaccine responses in identical twins. From that report: It has been reported that, in twins, the vaccine T cell response seemed partly convergent and partly personalized.

The sequencing input was memory (CD45RO+) T cells sorted from blood. The chain is built from TRBV29-1 and TRBJ1-1; D remains unclear. The sequence derives from a woman aged 18-30 years in good health. The CDR3 coding sequence is TGCAGCGAAAGCAGGACGCTCACCACTGAAGCTTTCTTT. Protein product: CSESRTLTTEAFF.